This T cell receptor beta chain was obtained from a study of blood T cell repertoires in COVID-19. Overall study: The United States, Italy and Spain provided the acute and convalescent COVID-19 samples.

As originally analysed: Scientists estimated how many nucleated cells there were by amplifying reference gene primers. Clones were sequenced by immunoSEQ multiplex PCR, and TCRdb holds only the in-frame ones, with some missing. V and J calls and clone size are as listed in that table; D and trimming were resolved from the DNA. The table lists 340,000 or so clones, around 87% of them singletons. With 1 base clipped from V and 6 bases from J, the junction kept 7 bases outside the gene matches. CDR1 and CDR2 from the germline V gene are SEHNR and FQNEAQ (reference sequence). The CDR3 loop spans 16 amino acids.

The rearrangement uses TRBV7-9 and TRBJ2-1; 9 bases are a match to TRBD2. The receptor's source is a man aged 50 to 59 with active or convalescent COVID-19. Sequenced material: peripheral blood. The CDR3 DNA sequence: TGTGCCAGCAGCTTAGGTCTAGCGGGACCAACCAATGAGCAGTTCTTC. It yields the protein CASSLGLAGPTNEQFF.